This TCR beta chain stems from a study of cytomegalovirus exposure and HLA in healthy donors (dated by TCRdb to about 2017). About the investigation overall: According to an earlier analysis of 450 to 650 of the donors, about 170 million T cells yielded 90 million to 130 million unique TCR beta sequences and around 280 Gb of sequence data. Roughly 300 gigabases of sequencing data and around 80 million unique TCR sequences made up an early release that covered approximately 700 HLA-typed donors. Among the approximately 400 genotyped donors, under 90% belonged to the genetic ancestry cluster associated with self-reported Caucasian donors. The aim of the study was to test whether cataloging public T cell receptors could identify signatures of past pathogen exposure. The study profiled the T cell repertoires of around 700 subjects by immunosequencing and related them to cytomegalovirus serostatus. Along with the approximately 700-subject first cohort, a separate validation cohort of over 90 different subjects was used. To predict cytomegalovirus infection status, the study brought together high-throughput TCR immunosequencing, statistical association of individual TCRs with disease status, and machine learning. A later analysis re-examined previously published TCR beta repertoires from over 500 donors and added high-resolution HLA genotyping to investigate patterns of TCR occurrence. The later analysis used no new phenotypic data to find candidate immune exposures, relying instead on TCR beta sequences and their occurrence across donors. An earlier analysis of several hundred of the donors applied high-throughput TCR beta sequencing to assess whether each TCR beta V gene segment acted as functional or pseudogenic. Donor age, sex, ethnicity and CMV serostatus were compiled alongside the repertoire data. Genome-wide SNP genotypes for about 60% of the 666 donors were used in a later genetic analysis, which treated that subset as a discovery cohort. All discovery cohort repertoires had been generated on a single sequencing platform. HLA typing included class I and class II loci at four-digit resolution. The number of donors typed differed by locus, with roughly 629-640 for A, B, C, DRB1 and DQB1, more than 500 for DQA1, about 610 for DPA1, and 450 to 480 for DPB1. Roughly 5 DR-DQ haplotypes were treated as single units for association and clustering because of strong linkage in the cohort. Across 300 to 400 genotyped donors of the cohort, an average of roughly 250,000 unique TCR beta nucleotide sequences per donor were sequenced, and approximately 17% of those sequences were non-productive. Study-wide findings and limitations: Compared with equally common non-associated chains, HLA-associated TCR beta chains in a later analysis were more clonally expanded and had lower generation probabilities. Assigning TCR associations to individual alleles was difficult when HLA alleles, especially DR and DQ, strongly co-occurred. In an earlier analysis of about 600 of the donors, most TCR beta V segments appeared in productive rearrangements about 87% or about 30% of the time, broadly matching IMGT annotations. Correlated functional status among segregating V segments might reflect linkage disequilibrium, but an unknown experimental factor could not be ruled out. In both the original and validation cohorts, the classifier was reported to diagnose cytomegalovirus status with high specificity and sensitivity. According to a later genetic analysis, donors in an Asian-associated ancestry cluster had fewer N-insertions in productive TCRs than the approximately 700-donor mean. Most TCR sequences were observed very rarely across donors, whereas some public TCRs were present in many individuals. It was suggested by the authors that the approach could potentially be generalized to other disease states and immunological phenotypes. In the study, around 150 TCR beta chains were listed as associated with cytomegalovirus. In vitro tests confirmed that a few of the cytomegalovirus-associated TCR beta chains recognize cytomegalovirus antigens. A further reported finding was that TCR beta sequences accurately predicted the HLA-A and HLA-B alleles for most subjects in the first cohort. This cohort had only TCR beta chains sequenced, and the lack of alpha or paired-chain data limited which features could be detected. A cluster of highly shared sequence variants was judged likely to represent a technical artifact of the sequencing pipeline. HLA typing was unavailable for some donors at each locus, so association tests used only the typed subset. In a later analysis, the rate of TCR association differed among HLA loci, with DRB1 alleles having the most associated TCRs and HLA-C alleles having the fewest. Because counts were too low, about 18 rarely observed V segments, including chromosome 9 orphons, were excluded from the earlier analysis of fewer than 650 of the donors. At a false discovery rate of 0.05, a later analysis linked around 15,000 TCR beta sequences to specific HLA alleles. Presence/absence analyses assumed roughly uniform sequencing depth across donors, an assumption that may not hold. The 87-base-pair reads could not distinguish some IMGT-functional V segments, including TRBV6-2 and TRBV6-3, so those segments were excluded. For the cohort, immune exposure information was limited to CMV serostatus. In a later genetic analysis, a missense DCLRE1C variant was associated with V-gene and J-gene trimming of TCR beta chains, and the association was replicated in an independent cohort. A later analysis reported that several top co-occurrence clusters appeared linked to parvovirus B19, influenza, CMV and Epstein-Barr virus. Most CMV-associated TCR beta chains appeared to be HLA-restricted in a later analysis, and the HLA associations seemed to be driven largely by CMV exposure.

On this clone itself: The antigen this receptor binds is unknown. The record has no base qualities; no much larger clone is one base away.

The library relied on the immunoSEQ multiplex PCR assay. The multiplex PCR relied on a mix of 60 forward primers for TCR Vbeta segments and 13 reverse primers for TCR Jbeta segments. The CDR3 region of rearranged TCR beta genes was amplified from genomic DNA by a multiplex PCR assay. The Illumina HiSeq System was used to sequence the amplified TCR beta libraries as 87-base-pair reads. The original pipeline was this. A later analysis counted tens of millions of unique TCR beta chains across the 650 to 700 repertoires, and some 12 million of these chains were shared by at least two donors. Raw reads were error-corrected and collapsed into unique sequences by a nearest-neighbor algorithm in which closely related sequences were merged to remove PCR and sequencing errors. V, D and J gene segments were assigned by aligning CDR3 sequences to IMGT reference sequences. For a sequence to be retained, a match of at least six nucleotides to both a V gene segment and a J gene segment was required. A rearrangement counted as productive if the CDR3 had no stop codons and remained in frame with V and J, and every other rearrangement counted as non-productive. CDR3 was defined according to IMGT convention as the region running from the second conserved V-encoded cysteine to the conserved J-encoded phenylalanine. The earlier analysis of around 640 of the donors excluded sequences that lacked an unambiguous match to a single V gene segment. An earlier analysis of a few hundred of the donors classified V segments as functional when productive rearrangements were above 56.7% and as segregating when the standard deviation between donors was above 5%. A statistical classification framework was developed to diagnose cytomegalovirus status using the catalog of TCR beta chain sequences. A later analysis assigned V and J genes by comparing TCR nucleotide sequences with IMGT/GENE-DB human TR gene sequences. In a later analysis, CDR3 sequences and most-parsimonious VDJ recombination scenarios were assigned using the TCRdist pipeline. In a later analysis, each TCR beta chain was defined by its CDR3 amino acid sequence together with its V-gene family, and reads without a unique V-gene family were excluded. A later analysis removed several hundred highly shared, low-generation-probability nucleotide sequences to deal with suspected cross-contamination and a sequencing artifact. In a later analysis, a clonal expansion index was calculated for each public chain from normalized within-repertoire ranks of inferred template counts. In a later analysis, generation probabilities were computed using a VDJ recombination model fitted to out-of-frame rearrangements, and the results were checked against IGoR. In a later analysis, TCR-TCR, TCR-HLA and TCR-CMV co-occurrence was scored with hypergeometric tests, and a repertoire-size bias correction was applied to TCR pairs. To estimate false discovery rates, a later analysis permuted the HLA or CMV assignments 20 times. In a later analysis, co-occurring TCRs were grouped using DBSCAN, and TCRdist sequence similarity was added for clustering within HLA-allele-positive subsets. Repertoires with fewer than 30,000 or more than 120,000 public chains, plus five repertoires with anomalous nucleotide sharing, were excluded from co-occurrence clustering. Sourced from immuneACCESS, this table was stored by TCRdb with only in-frame sequences that have V and J called. A share of the clones is absent; for the studies checked, an unresolved V gene accounts for under half, and the remainder has no known explanation. V, J and clone size are taken as reported in that table, and D and trimming were inferred from the DNA itself. The sample table shows approximately 150,000 clones, and around 81% are seen once. Around 1.5% of the sample comes from the top ten.

V lost 3 bases and J lost 6 bases; the stretch between them is 11 bases long. From cysteine to phenylalanine, the CDR3 is 13 amino acids long. The DNA shown is the 39-base CDR3, in frame from base 1. CDR1 and CDR2 are drawn from the germline V gene (reference sequence): SEHNR, FQNEAQ. The cohort was made up of about 670 healthy bone marrow donors. At the time of sampling, all cohort members were nominally healthy, though unrecorded immune exposures were likely present. The donor was CMV seronegative and was included in the group of around 320 seronegative cohort members. A peripheral blood sample was provided by each donor, and peripheral blood mononuclear cells were used for TCR beta sequencing. Genomic DNA extraction from the blood cell samples was performed with the Qiagen DNeasy Blood Extraction Kit.

The specimen was PBMCs. The sequence was obtained from a man aged 40-50 years in good health and CMV-seronegative. The V and J genes are TRBV7-9 and TRBJ1-2, with TRBD1 as a weak D call on 5 bases. CDR3 region: CASSLGRGDGYTF. The base sequence is TGTGCCAGCAGCTTGGGGCGGGGGGATGGCTACACCTTC.